The rows below give T cell receptor beta chains drawn from one sample of a study of technical replicates of blood from a few donors. Using immunoSEQ multiplex PCR, the repertoire was profiled, and TCRdb retains in-frame clones only, with some absent. Of 75,000 to 95,000 clones in the sample, around 94% are singletons; the top ten hold approximately 0.25%. Material: T cells isolated from PBMCs. The source of these receptors is a human donor in good health. Each CDR3 is given without its conserved first and last residue. The order of the fields is J gene, V gene, CDR3 protein.

TRBJ2-7 | TRBV5-1 | ASSFGVDSYEQY
TRBJ1-2 | TRBV4-1 | ASSYDRGQGYYGYT
TRBJ1-1 | TRBV5-1 | ASSKGQGNTEAF
TRBJ2-1 | TRBV2 | ASETEIYNEQF
TRBJ2-1 | TRBV5-4 | ASSSLGQGVENEQF
TRBJ2-3 | TRBV6-4 | ASSMEESTDTQY
TRBJ1-2 | TRBV28 | ASRAQTNYGYT
TRBJ2-6 | TRBV5-4 | ASSLGRAGANVLT
TRBJ1-2 | TRBV28 | ASSEGSAANYGYT
TRBJ1-6 | TRBV9 | ASSVEAGGNSPLH
TRBJ2-3 | TRBV15 | ATSSPLPAGGLADTQY
TRBJ1-4 | TRBV19 | ASSSPTGSFGNEKLF
TRBJ2-2 | TRBV6-1 | ASSESAGGYTGELF
TRBJ2-7 | TRBV11-3 | ASSLLQGSNEQY
TRBJ1-1 | TRBV13 | ASSLGSPGLTEAF
TRBJ1-2 | TRBV7-9 | ASSLGEWQGNGYT
TRBJ2-3 | TRBV21-1 | ASSPGGIWHRGQQDTQY
TRBJ1-1 | TRBV30 | AWIRDRAIFEAF